The clone carrying this T cell receptor beta chain was counted only a few times. Its antigen remains unknown. Attachment of unique molecular identifiers to individual cDNA molecules was performed. TCRdb reanalysed the 5' RACE reads using MiXCR and keeps one entry per CDR3 protein. There are approximately 28,000 distinct CDR3 sequences in the sample; 6% to 7.5% occur only once, and 30% to 35% lies in the top ten. The data were obtained in a study of early T cells in non-severe SARS-CoV-2 infection. Study-wide background: Sequencing of unsorted whole blood was done on bulk RNA, leaving chains unpaired. Study conclusions and caveats: Matching against VDJdb likely underestimated virus-specific expansions, favoring anti-spike CD8.

The specimen comprised whole blood, sampled at baseline. The TCR originated in an adult who was a healthcare worker with PCR-confirmed SARS-CoV-2 infection or an uninfected control (not recorded which).

CDR3 DNA sequence: TGCAGCGTTGAGATGAACCAAGAGACCCAGTACTTC. Protein sequence: CSVEMNQETQYF. V is TRBV29-1 and J is TRBJ2-5; D is uncertain. Germline V gene sequence: CDR1 SQVTM, CDR2 ANQGSEA. The ends were cut back, 3 bases at V and 0 bases at J, with 5 bases in the middle. This CDR3 has 12 residues.